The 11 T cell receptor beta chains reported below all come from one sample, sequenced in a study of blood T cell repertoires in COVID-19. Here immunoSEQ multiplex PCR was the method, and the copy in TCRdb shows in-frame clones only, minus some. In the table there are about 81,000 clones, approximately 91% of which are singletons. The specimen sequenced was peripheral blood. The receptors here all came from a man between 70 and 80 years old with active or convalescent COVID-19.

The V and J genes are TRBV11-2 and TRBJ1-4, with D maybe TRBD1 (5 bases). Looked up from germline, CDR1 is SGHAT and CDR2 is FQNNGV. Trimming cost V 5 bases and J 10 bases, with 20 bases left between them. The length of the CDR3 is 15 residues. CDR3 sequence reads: CASSPASPARGKLFF. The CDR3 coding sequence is TGTGCCAGCAGCCCCGCGTCGCCCGCTAGGGGAAAACTGTTTTTT. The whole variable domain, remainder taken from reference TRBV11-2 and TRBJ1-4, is EAGVAQSPRYKIIEKRQSVAFWCNPISGHATLYWYQQILGQGPKLLIQFQNNGVVDDSQLPKDRFSAERLKGVDSTLKIQPAKLEDSAVYLCASSPASPARGKLFFGSGTQLSVL.

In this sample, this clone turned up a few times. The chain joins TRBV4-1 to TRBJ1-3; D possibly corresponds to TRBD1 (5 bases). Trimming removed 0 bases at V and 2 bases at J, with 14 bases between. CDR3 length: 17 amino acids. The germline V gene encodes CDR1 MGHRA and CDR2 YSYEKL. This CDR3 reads CASSQDPQGVPGNTIYF. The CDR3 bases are TGCGCCAGCAGCCAAGATCCGCAGGGTGTCCCTGGAAACACCATATATTTT.

The CDR3 loop reads CASSLVGSGGASETQYF. The CDR3 nucleotides read TGTGCCAGCAGCTTGGTGGGTAGCGGGGGGGCCTCCGAGACCCAGTACTTC. This chain links TRBV5-4 with TRBJ2-5, with 11 bases aligning to TRBD2. Germline V gene lookup returns CDR1 SGHNT and CDR2 YYREEE (reference sequence). CDR3 length: 17 residues. V lost 0 bases and J lost 5; bases outside the gene matches: 9.

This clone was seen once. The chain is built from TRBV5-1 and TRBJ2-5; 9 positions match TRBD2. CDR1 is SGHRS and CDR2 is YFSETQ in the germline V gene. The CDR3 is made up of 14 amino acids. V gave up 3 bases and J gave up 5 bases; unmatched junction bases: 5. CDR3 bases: TGCGCCAGCAGCTACGGCGGGGGGGCGGAGACCCAGTACTTC. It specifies CASSYGGGAETQYF.

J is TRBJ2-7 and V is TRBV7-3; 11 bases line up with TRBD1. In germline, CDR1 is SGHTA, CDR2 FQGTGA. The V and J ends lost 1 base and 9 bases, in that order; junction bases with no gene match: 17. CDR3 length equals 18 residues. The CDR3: CASSLRAGVGQGAVGQYF. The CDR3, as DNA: TGTGCCAGCAGCTTAAGGGCTGGTGTCGGACAGGGGGCGGTGGGGCAGTACTTC.

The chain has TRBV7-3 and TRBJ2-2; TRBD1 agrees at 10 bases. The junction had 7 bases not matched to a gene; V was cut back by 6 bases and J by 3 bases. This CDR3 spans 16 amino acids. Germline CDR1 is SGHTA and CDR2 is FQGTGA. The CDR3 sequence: CASRDRTGGYTGELFF. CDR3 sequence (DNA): TGTGCCAGCAGGGACAGGACAGGGGGGTACACCGGGGAGCTGTTTTTT.

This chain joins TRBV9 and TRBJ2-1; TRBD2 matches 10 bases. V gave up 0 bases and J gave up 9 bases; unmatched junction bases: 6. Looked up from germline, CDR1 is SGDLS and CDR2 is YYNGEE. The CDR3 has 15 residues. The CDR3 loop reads CASSVGSGGAGEQFF. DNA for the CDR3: TGTGCCAGCAGCGTAGGGAGCGGGGGGGCCGGTGAGCAGTTCTTC.

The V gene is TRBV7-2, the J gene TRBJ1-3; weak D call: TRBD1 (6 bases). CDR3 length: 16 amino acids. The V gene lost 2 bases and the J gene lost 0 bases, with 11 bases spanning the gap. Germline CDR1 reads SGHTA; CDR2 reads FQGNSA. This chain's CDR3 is CASSLQDSYSGNTIYF. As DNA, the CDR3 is TGTGCCAGCAGCTTACAGGACAGCTACTCTGGAAACACCATATATTTT.

CDR3 DNA: TGTGCCAGCAGTTACTCGGGGGGGGGCAACATTCAGTACTTC. It specifies CASSYSGGGNIQYF. V is TRBV6-2 or TRBV6-3 and J is TRBJ2-4, with D perhaps TRBD2 (7 bases). Germline loops: CDR1 MNHEY, CDR2 SVGEGT. V was clipped by 0 bases and J by 7 bases, with 10 bases between them. The CDR3 runs to 14 residues.

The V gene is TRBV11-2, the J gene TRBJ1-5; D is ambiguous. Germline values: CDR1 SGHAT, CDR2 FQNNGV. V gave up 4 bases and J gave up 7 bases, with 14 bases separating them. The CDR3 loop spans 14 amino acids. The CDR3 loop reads CASSSRQGGQPQHF. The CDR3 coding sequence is TGTGCCAGCAGCTCAAGACAAGGCGGGCAGCCCCAGCATTTT. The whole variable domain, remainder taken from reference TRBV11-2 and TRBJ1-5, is EAGVAQSPRYKIIEKRQSVAFWCNPISGHATLYWYQQILGQGPKLLIQFQNNGVVDDSQLPKDRFSAERLKGVDSTLKIQPAKLEDSAVYLCASSSRQGGQPQHFGDGTRLSIL.

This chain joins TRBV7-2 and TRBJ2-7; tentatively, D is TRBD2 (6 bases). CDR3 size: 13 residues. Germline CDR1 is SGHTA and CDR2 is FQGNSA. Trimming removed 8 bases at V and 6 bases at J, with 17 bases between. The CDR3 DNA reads TGTGCCAGCGCCTCCGGGGGAGTCGGCGAGCAGTACTTC. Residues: CASASGGVGEQYF.